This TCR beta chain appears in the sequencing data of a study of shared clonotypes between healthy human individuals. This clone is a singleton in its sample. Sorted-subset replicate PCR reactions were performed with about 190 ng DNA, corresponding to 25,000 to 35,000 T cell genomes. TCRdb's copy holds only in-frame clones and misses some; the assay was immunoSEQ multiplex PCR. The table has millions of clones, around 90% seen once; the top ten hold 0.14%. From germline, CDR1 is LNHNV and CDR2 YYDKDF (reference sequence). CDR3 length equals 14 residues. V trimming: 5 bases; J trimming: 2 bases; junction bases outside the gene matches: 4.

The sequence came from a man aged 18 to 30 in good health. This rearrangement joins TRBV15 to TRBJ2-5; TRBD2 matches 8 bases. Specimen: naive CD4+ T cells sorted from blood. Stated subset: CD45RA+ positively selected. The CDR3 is CATSLRGGQETQYF. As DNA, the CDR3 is TGTGCCACCAGCCTCCGCGGGGGGCAAGAGACCCAGTACTTC.